This TCR beta chain was sequenced in a study of cytomegalovirus exposure and HLA in healthy donors. Study-level findings and limits: CMV serostatus was the only immune exposure information that was available.

V lost 0 bases to trimming and J lost 5 bases; unmatched junction nucleotides: 4. The germline V gene encodes CDR1 KGHSH and CDR2 LQKENI. The CDR3 sequence is 16 residues long. This clone was detected once. Its target is unknown. Use of 60 Vbeta and 13 Jbeta primers characterized the PCR. Measured with immunoSEQ multiplex PCR; TCRdb has only the in-frame clones, and not every one. The sample records approximately 84,000 clones, roughly 75% being singletons. The V and J genes are TRBV18 and TRBJ1-5; TRBD1 agrees at 10 bases. The sample was PBMCs. The TCR comes from a man aged 40-49 years in good health and CMV-seronegative. The DNA for the CDR3 is TGTGCCAGCTCACCACCGGGACAGGGGATTCATCAGCCCCAGCATTTT. The encoded protein is CASSPPGQGIHQPQHF.